The T cell receptor (beta chain) under discussion was sequenced for a study of shared clonotypes between healthy human individuals. V shed 4 bases and J shed 8 bases, with 20 bases lying between them. Germline CDR1 reads MDHEN; CDR2 reads SYDVKM. The CDR3 is 15 amino acids. Measured with immunoSEQ multiplex PCR; TCRdb has only the in-frame clones, and not every one. In the table there are a few million clones, 90% to 96% of which are singletons. Sequenced: naive CD4+ T cells sorted from blood. The subset denotes: CD45RA+ positively selected. The chain employs TRBV28 and TRBJ1-2; no clear D. The sequence came from a man younger than 30 in good health. The CDR3 DNA reads as TGTGCCAGCAGTTCCACCTTTGAGGGCTTCGGGGGCTACACCTTC. Translated: CASSSTFEGFGGYTF.